This T cell receptor beta chain was sequenced in a study of blood T cell repertoires in COVID-19. Study in general: Italy, Spain and the United States were the sources of the convalescent and acute COVID-19 samples. Sources were T cells, B-cell-depleted T cells, or PBMCs; the material itself was cDNA or gDNA.

J was trimmed by 8 bases and V by 0 bases; bases with no gene match: 8. CDR3 size: 16 residues. Germline V gene data show CDR1 as SGHNT and CDR2 as YYREEE (reference sequence). Per the authors' pipeline: How many nucleated cells were present was estimated from reference gene primer amplification. Repertoires were generated with immunoSEQ multiplex PCR, while TCRdb's copy carries only in-frame clones and drops some. That table is the source of V, J and clone size, and D and trimming were worked out from the DNA. Of around 130,000 clones in the sample, approximately 84% were seen once. The TCR was taken from a woman older than 75 with acute or convalescent COVID-19. The sequenced material came from peripheral blood. V gene TRBV5-4 combines with J gene TRBJ1-4; 9 bases are shared with TRBD1. The CDR3 sequence is CASSLGPQGAGEKLFF. In DNA form, the CDR3 reads TGTGCCAGCAGCTTGGGACCACAGGGGGCAGGAGAAAAACTGTTTTTT.